A single T cell receptor beta chain is shown here with its context. The antigen this receptor binds is unknown. The record has no base qualities; no much larger clone is one base away. This entry is derived from a study of cytomegalovirus exposure and HLA in healthy donors (TCRdb year 2017). About the study as a whole: An earlier analysis of some 500 of the donors reported more than 250 Gb of sequence data and 117 million unique TCR beta sequences from some 180 million T cells. An early release that covered fewer than 750 HLA-typed donors contained around 330 gigabases of sequencing data and 65 million to 100 million unique TCR sequences. Among the roughly 400 genotyped donors, under 90% belonged to the genetic ancestry cluster associated with self-reported Caucasian donors. The aim of the study was to test whether cataloging public T cell receptors could identify signatures of past pathogen exposure. Using immunosequencing, the study profiled T cell repertoires from about 610 subjects and related those repertoires to cytomegalovirus serostatus. Besides the first cohort of hundreds of subjects, a separate validation cohort made up of over 95 different subjects was used. To predict cytomegalovirus infection status, the study brought together high-throughput TCR immunosequencing, statistical association of individual TCRs with disease status, and machine learning. In a later analysis, previously published TCR beta repertoires from more than 500 donors were re-analyzed and high-resolution HLA genotyping was added so that TCR occurrence patterns could be studied. In the later analysis, no new phenotypic data were used to find candidate immune exposures; instead, reliance was placed on TCR beta sequences and their occurrence across donors. To decide whether each TCR beta V gene segment behaved as functional or pseudogenic, an earlier analysis of some 580 of the donors relied on high-throughput TCR beta sequencing. Donor age, sex, ethnicity and CMV serostatus were compiled alongside the repertoire data. A later genetic analysis took genome-wide SNP genotypes for about 60% of the roughly 670 donors and used that subset as a discovery cohort. Every discovery cohort repertoire had been produced on one sequencing platform. Both class I and class II loci were covered by HLA typing, at four-digit resolution. The number of typed donors differed by locus: about 620-640 for A, B, C, DRB1 and DQB1; approximately 520 for DQA1; approximately 600 for DPA1; and around 470 for DPB1. A handful of DR-DQ haplotypes were handled as single units for association and clustering because linkage in the cohort was strong. Among around 400 genotyped donors of the cohort, an average of around 250,000 unique TCR beta nucleotide sequences was sequenced per donor, of which about 19% were non-productive.

The cohort was made up of about 670 healthy bone marrow donors. Cohort members were all nominally healthy when sampled, although unrecorded immune exposures were likely present. The donor tested CMV seropositive and was one of the 289 seropositive cohort members. Every donor gave a peripheral blood sample, and the peripheral blood mononuclear cells from that sample were used for TCR beta sequencing. The Qiagen DNeasy Blood Extraction Kit was used to extract genomic DNA from the blood cell samples. CDR1 and CDR2 are read off the germline V gene (reference sequence) as SEHNR and FQNEAQ. Clipping removes 1 base from V and 5 bases from J, with 11 as the unmatched junction base count. Measured from the cysteine to the phenylalanine, the CDR3 is 16 residues long. Kept here is only the CDR3 DNA, which spans 48 bases and is read in frame from base 1. General study outcomes and caveats: Broadly in line with IMGT annotations, most TCR beta V segments showed up in productive rearrangements about 87% or about 30% of the time in an earlier analysis of around 550 of the donors. In a later analysis, most CMV-associated TCR beta chains were found to appear HLA-restricted, with HLA associations seemingly driven largely by CMV exposure. Specific HLA alleles were associated with 15,000 to 20,000 TCR beta sequences at a false discovery rate of 0.05 in a later analysis. Because HLA typing was unavailable for some donors at each locus, only the typed subset was used in association tests. A cluster of highly shared sequence variants was judged likely to be a technical artifact of the sequencing pipeline. In both the original and validation cohorts, the classifier was reported to diagnose cytomegalovirus status with high specificity and sensitivity. Roughly uniform sequencing depth across donors was assumed in presence/absence analyses, although this assumption may not hold. In a later analysis, several top co-occurrence clusters were reported to appear linked to parvovirus B19, influenza, CMV and Epstein-Barr virus. In vitro tests confirmed that a few of the cytomegalovirus-associated TCR beta chains recognize cytomegalovirus antigens. While some public TCRs were present in many individuals, most TCR sequences turned up only very rarely across donors. Because counts were too low, seventeen rarely observed V segments, including chromosome 9 orphons, were left out of the earlier analysis of a few hundred of the donors. Because the 87-base-pair reads could not distinguish some IMGT-functional V segments, including TRBV6-2 and TRBV6-3, those segments were excluded. CMV serostatus was the only immune exposure information available for the cohort. The authors suggested that the approach could potentially be generalized to other disease states and immunological phenotypes. Linkage disequilibrium might explain the correlated functional status among segregating V segments, but an unknown experimental factor could not be excluded. When HLA alleles, especially DR and DQ, strongly co-occurred, TCR associations were difficult to assign to individual alleles. Only TCR beta chains were sequenced in this cohort, and the absence of alpha or paired-chain data limited detectable features. A further reported finding was that TCR beta sequences accurately predicted the HLA-A and HLA-B alleles for most subjects in the first cohort. A later analysis found that TCR association rates varied across HLA loci, with DRB1 alleles showing the most associated TCRs and HLA-C alleles the fewest. V-gene and J-gene trimming of TCR beta chains was associated with a missense DCLRE1C variant in a later genetic analysis, and the association was replicated in an independent cohort. The study gave a list of some 150 TCR beta chains associated with cytomegalovirus. A later genetic analysis reported fewer N-insertions in productive TCRs among donors in an Asian-associated ancestry cluster than the roughly 700-donor mean. A later analysis found that HLA-associated TCR beta chains were more clonally expanded and had lower generation probabilities than equally common non-associated chains.

The protocol used for the library was the immunoSEQ multiplex PCR assay. For the multiplex PCR, a mixture combining 60 forward primers for TCR Vbeta segments and 13 reverse primers for TCR Jbeta segments was used. The CDR3 region of rearranged TCR beta genes was amplified from genomic DNA by a multiplex PCR assay. On the Illumina HiSeq System, the amplified TCR beta libraries were sequenced as 87-base-pair reads. The authors' analysis ran thus. In a later analysis, tens of millions of unique TCR beta chains were counted across the approximately 670 repertoires, and around 11 million of these chains were shared by at least two donors. Raw reads were error-corrected and collapsed into unique sequences with a nearest-neighbor algorithm that merged closely related sequences to remove PCR and sequencing errors. Alignment of CDR3 sequences to IMGT reference sequences was used to assign V, D and J gene segments. For a sequence to be retained, a match of at least six nucleotides was required to both a V gene segment and a J gene segment. A rearrangement counted as productive if the CDR3 had no stop codons and remained in frame with V and J, and every other rearrangement counted as non-productive. Following IMGT convention, CDR3 was defined as the stretch from the second conserved V-encoded cysteine up to the conserved J-encoded phenylalanine. The earlier analysis of 450 to 750 of the donors excluded any sequence lacking an unambiguous match to a single V gene segment. An earlier analysis of approximately 590 of the donors classified V segments as functional when productive rearrangements were above 56.7% and as segregating when the standard deviation between donors was above 5%. A statistical classification framework was built to diagnose cytomegalovirus status from the catalog of TCR beta chain sequences. In a later analysis, V and J genes were assigned by comparing TCR nucleotide sequences against IMGT/GENE-DB human TR gene sequences. The TCRdist pipeline was used in a later analysis to assign CDR3 sequences and most-parsimonious VDJ recombination scenarios. A later analysis defined each TCR beta chain by its CDR3 amino acid sequence plus V-gene family, and excluded reads lacking a unique V-gene family. To address suspected cross-contamination and a sequencing artifact, a later analysis removed several hundred highly shared, low-generation-probability nucleotide sequences. For each public chain, a later analysis derived a clonal expansion index from normalized ranks of inferred template counts within each repertoire. In a later analysis, generation probabilities were computed using a VDJ recombination model fitted to out-of-frame rearrangements, and the results were checked against IGoR. A later analysis scored TCR-TCR, TCR-HLA and TCR-CMV co-occurrence with hypergeometric tests, applying a repertoire-size bias correction to TCR pairs. In a later analysis, false discovery rates were estimated by permuting HLA or CMV assignments 20 times. In a later analysis, co-occurring TCRs were grouped using DBSCAN, with TCRdist sequence similarity added in when clustering inside HLA-allele-positive subsets. For co-occurrence clustering, repertoires with fewer than 30,000 or more than 120,000 public chains were excluded, along with roughly 5 repertoires with anomalous nucleotide sharing. TCRdb stores this immuneACCESS table with in-frame sequences only. Part of the clones is absent; in the studies checked, under half of the shortfall reflects unresolved V genes, and no reason is known for the rest. The DNA gave D and trimming, while V, J and clone size come from that table. This sample comprises roughly 66,000 clones, about 80% of them detected only once. Around 7.8% of the sample is held by the ten biggest clonotypes.

Sequencing input: PBMCs. Recombination connected TRBV7-9 to TRBJ2-7; TRBD2 lines up with 7 middle nucleotides. The source of this sequence is a man aged 18 to 30 in good health and CMV-seropositive. The nucleotides read TGTGCCAGCAGCTTAGGGGGAGGGGTCGCAACTAACGAGCAGTACTTC. Its translation is CASSLGGGVATNEQYF.